This T cell receptor beta chain was captured by sequencing in a study of cytomegalovirus exposure and HLA in healthy donors. This PCR relied on a set of 60 Vbeta primers and 13 Jbeta primers. Original processing methods: The count from a later analysis was some 80 million unique TCR beta chains, around 10 million of them shared. Measured with immunoSEQ multiplex PCR; TCRdb has only the in-frame clones, and not every one. The V and J calls and the clone size are those of that table, but D and trimming were determined from the DNA. This sample has 95,000 to 150,000 clones; about 80% occur once, and the top ten carry about 8.3%. This CDR3 contains 15 residues. After removal of 4 bases from V and 7 bases from J, the junction contained 7 bases not matched to a gene. Per the germline V gene, CDR1 is SGHRS and CDR2 is YFSETQ. Notes on this clone: No antigen is known for it.

Whole-study findings and limits: Analyses of presence/absence relied on an assumption of roughly uniform sequencing depth across donors.

This chain uses TRBV5-1 with TRBJ2-7; 14 positions match TRBD2. The sample taken for sequencing was PBMCs. This receptor was taken from a woman aged 50 to 65 in good health and CMV-seropositive. The CDR3 reads CASSPGTSGRGEQYF. The CDR3 DNA sequence: TGCGCCAGCAGCCCGGGGACTAGCGGGAGAGGTGAGCAGTACTTC.